These 14 T cell receptor beta chains were all obtained from the same sample, sequenced in a study of blood T cell repertoires in COVID-19. The table came from immunoSEQ multiplex PCR; TCRdb's copy has only in-frame clones and leaves some out. The table lists tens of thousands of clones, 65% to 90% of them singletons. Sequences were obtained from peripheral blood. The receptors originated from an elderly man with active COVID-19.

The sample holds a few counts of this clone. The genes are TRBV9 and TRBJ1-1; possibly TRBD1 for D (5 bases). V was pared by 6 bases and J by 1 base, with 13 bases between. The CDR3 consists of 14 residues. Germline V gene sequence: CDR1 SGDLS, CDR2 YYNGEE. The CDR3 region has the DNA TGTGCCAGCACCGAAGGGGCAGCGAACACTGAAGCTTTCTTT. It translates to CASTEGAANTEAFF.

The count of this clone is one. V gene TRBV6-6 combines with J gene TRBJ2-4; 7 bases match TRBD1. The CDR3 runs to 15 residues. Germline CDR1 is MNHNY and CDR2 is SVGAGI (reference sequence). With V trimmed by 0 bases and J by 8 bases, 7 bases remained unmatched. As DNA, the CDR3 is TGTGCCAGCAGTTACTCGAGGCAGGGGGTGGACATTCAGTACTTC. Protein sequence: CASSYSRQGVDIQYF.

J is TRBJ2-7 and V is TRBV7-2; 7 nucleotides agree with TRBD2. Losses at the gene ends were 5 bases for V and 3 bases for J; bases not matched to a gene: 10. The germline V gene encodes CDR1 SGHTA and CDR2 FQGNSA. The CDR3 has 15 residues. CDR3 DNA: TGTGCCAGCAGCGGGGGGGAGGTACAAATCTACGAGCAGTACTTC. It translates to CASSGGEVQIYEQYF.

V is TRBV5-1 and J is TRBJ2-1, with D possibly matching TRBD2 (6 bases). The CDR3 totals 15 residues. The V gene lost 1 base and the J gene lost 2 bases, with 10 bases spanning the gap. Germline V gene lookup returns CDR1 SGHRS and CDR2 YFSETQ. The CDR3, as DNA: TGCGCCAGCAGCTTGTGGGGGGTAACCTACAATGAGCAGTTCTTC. Translation: CASSLWGVTYNEQFF.

J is TRBJ1-5 and V is TRBV28; 7 bases match TRBD1. The CDR3 sequence is 12 residues long. The V gene's germline CDR1 is MDHEN and CDR2 SYDVKM. V dropped 7 bases and J dropped 7; count of bases not matched to a gene: 4. The CDR3 here is CASISGGQPQHF. CDR3 nucleotides: TGTGCCAGCATATCAGGGGGACAGCCCCAGCATTTT.

The CDR3 DNA sequence: TGTGCTAGTGGCCCGGAGGGGACCACTGAAGCTTTCTTT. Protein: CASGPEGTTEAFF. The chain links TRBV12-5 to TRBJ1-1, with D maybe TRBD1 (5 bases). CDR1 and CDR2 from the germline V gene are LGHNT and FRNRAP. Trimming cost V 6 bases and J 4 bases, with 12 bases left between them. CDR3 length: 13 amino acids.

The rearrangement joins TRBV29-1 to TRBJ2-4; TRBD2 aligns across 15 bases. The CDR3 runs to 16 residues. V lost 6 bases, J lost 6 bases, and 9 bases stayed unmatched. Germline V gene sequence: CDR1 SQVTM, CDR2 ANQGSEA. The DNA of the CDR3 is TGCAGCGTCGTGGATACGGGACTAGCGGGGGGAAACATTCAGTACTTC. Encoded protein: CSVVDTGLAGGNIQYF. The complete variable domain, with remaining parts taken from reference TRBV29-1 and TRBJ2-4, reads SAVISQKPSRDICQRGTSLTIQCQVDSQVTMMFWYRQQPGQSLTLIATANQGSEATYESGFVIDKFPISRPNLTFSTLTVSNMSPEDSSIYLCSVVDTGLAGGNIQYFGAGTRLSVL.

The chain links TRBV19 to TRBJ2-2, with 8 bases lining up with TRBD2. Germline CDR1 reads LNHDA; CDR2 reads SQIVND (reference sequence). V lost 6 bases, J lost 0 bases, and 3 bases stayed unmatched. The CDR3 loop spans 15 amino acids. As DNA, the CDR3 is TGTGCCAGTAGGGAACTAGCGGCGAACACCGGGGAGCTGTTTTTT. This translates into CASRELAANTGELFF.

The chain recombines TRBV5-4 with TRBJ2-5; 7 bases fit TRBD1. This CDR3 contains 16 residues. J lost 4 bases, V lost 0 bases, and 9 bases had no gene match. Germline V gives CDR1 SGHNT, CDR2 YYREEE (reference sequence). The CDR3 nucleotides read TGTGCCAGCAGCTTGGATGCGACAGGGTTCGGAGAGACCCAGTACTTC. This translates into CASSLDATGFGETQYF. The complete variable domain, with remaining parts taken from reference TRBV5-4 and TRBJ2-5, reads ETGVTQSPTHLIKTRGQQVTLRCSSQSGHNTVSWYQQALGQGPQFIFQYYREEENGRGNFPPRFSGLQFPNYSSELNVNALELDDSALYLCASSLDATGFGETQYFGPGTRLLVL.

The gene calls are TRBV7-2 and TRBJ2-2, with 12 bases matching TRBD2. V dropped 5 bases and J dropped 6; count of bases not matched to a gene: 7. The germline V gene has CDR1 SGHTA and CDR2 FQGNSA. This CDR3 region has 16 residues. The CDR3, as DNA: TGTGCCAGCAGCCCCCGACTAGCGGGAGAGGCCGGGGAGCTGTTTTTT. Its translation: CASSPRLAGEAGELFF.

The rearrangement uses TRBV6-1 and TRBJ2-1; 7 bases map to TRBD1. CDR1 and CDR2 from the germline V gene are MNHNS and SASEGT. This CDR3 comprises 13 residues. With 3 bases clipped from V and 5 bases from J, the junction kept 1 base outside the gene matches. CDR3 in DNA: TGTGCCAGCAGTGAGGGACAGAACAATGAGCAGTTCTTC. It codes for CASSEGQNNEQFF.

This clone was picked up one time. The chain recombines TRBV7-9 with TRBJ2-3; TRBD1 matches 9 bases. Germline CDR1 SEHNR, CDR2 FQNEAQ (reference sequence). V was clipped by 5 bases and J by 1 base; unmatched bases: 4. The CDR3 length is 15 residues. CDR3 region: CASSTRTGGTDTQYF. The CDR3 coding sequence is TGTGCCAGCAGCACCCGGACAGGGGGCACAGATACGCAGTATTTT.

CDR3 protein: CASSLSGSEVYEQYF. CDR3 nucleotide sequence: TGTGCCAGCAGCTTGAGCGGGAGCGAAGTCTACGAGCAGTACTTC. The genes are TRBV7-2 and TRBJ2-7; 8 bases agree with TRBD2. The CDR3 loop spans 15 amino acids. The germline gives CDR1 SGHTA, CDR2 FQGNSA. Unmatched junction bases numbered 7, after V lost 3 bases and J lost 3 bases.

The chain links TRBV7-9 to TRBJ1-4; 7 bases map to TRBD1. The CDR3 runs 15 residues. The ends lost 5 bases at V and 2 bases at J; junction bases unmatched: 5. Germline values: CDR1 SEHNR, CDR2 FQNEAQ (reference sequence). Here the CDR3 reads CASSGIRGTNEKLFF. Written as DNA, the CDR3 is TGTGCCAGCAGCGGTATCAGGGGGACTAATGAAAAACTGTTTTTT.